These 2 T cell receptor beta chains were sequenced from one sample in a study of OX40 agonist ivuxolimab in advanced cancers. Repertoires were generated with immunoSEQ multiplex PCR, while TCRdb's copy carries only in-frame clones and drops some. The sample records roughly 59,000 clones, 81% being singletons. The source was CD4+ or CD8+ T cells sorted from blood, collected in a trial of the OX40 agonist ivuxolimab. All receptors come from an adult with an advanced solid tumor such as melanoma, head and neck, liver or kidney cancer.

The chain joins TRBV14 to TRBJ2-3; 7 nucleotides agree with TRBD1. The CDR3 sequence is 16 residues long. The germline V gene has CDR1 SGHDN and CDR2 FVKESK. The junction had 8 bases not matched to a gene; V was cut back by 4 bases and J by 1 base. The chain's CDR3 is CASSRLQGMGTDTQYF. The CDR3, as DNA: TGTGCCAGCAGCCGCCTACAGGGGATGGGCACAGATACGCAGTATTTT.

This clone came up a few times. CDR3 nucleotide sequence: TGTGCCAGCACAAGACTAGCGGGGGGGAACACCGGGGAGCTGTTTTTT. As protein: CASTRLAGGNTGELFF. This rearrangement joins TRBV2 to TRBJ2-2; 13 nucleotides match TRBD2. J lost 1 base, V lost 7 bases, and 3 bases had no gene match. CDR3 length equals 16 residues. The germline CDR1 and CDR2 sequences are SNHLY and FYNNEI.